The rows below give T cell receptor beta chains drawn from one sample of a study of Ad26.COV2.S vaccination and SARS-CoV-2 variants. Clones were read by immunoSEQ multiplex PCR, and TCRdb kept only the in-frame ones, dropping some. This sample has about 480,000 clones, with roughly 87% found just once. Source: peripheral blood, taken in a trial of Ad26.COV2.S vaccine versus placebo. These receptors were collected from a person aged 18 to 65 who received the Ad26.COV2.S COVID-19 vaccine or a placebo. The CDR3 runs from the conserved cysteine through the conserved F or W. D genes are given only for firm matches.

d_call: .
j_call: TRBJ1-1
v_call: TRBV7-3
cdr3_aa: CASTLGGVYLRTEAFF

d_call: .
j_call: TRBJ1-5
v_call: TRBV19
cdr3_aa: CASNYRLTGNQPQHF

d_call: .
j_call: TRBJ1-5
v_call: TRBV12-3/TRBV12-4
cdr3_aa: CASRNDVVGTQHF

d_call: TRBD2
j_call: TRBJ2-1
v_call: TRBV19
cdr3_aa: CASTGLAGGPGSYNEQFF

d_call: .
j_call: TRBJ2-1
v_call: TRBV20-1
cdr3_aa: CSARFYNEQFF

d_call: .
j_call: TRBJ2-1
v_call: TRBV24-1
cdr3_aa: CATSARGLRLTNEQFF

d_call: .
j_call: TRBJ1-1
v_call: TRBV12-3/TRBV12-4
cdr3_aa: CASSSRLGMKAFF

d_call: .
j_call: TRBJ1-2
v_call: TRBV11-2
cdr3_aa: CASSQRTQANYGYTF

d_call: .
j_call: TRBJ2-5
v_call: TRBV5-1
cdr3_aa: CASSAAPGVETQYF

d_call: .
j_call: TRBJ1-1
v_call: TRBV7-2
cdr3_aa: CASSLAPRGEAFF

d_call: .
j_call: TRBJ1-4
v_call: TRBV21-1
cdr3_aa: CASSKRPINEKLFF

d_call: .
j_call: TRBJ1-1
v_call: TRBV3-1/TRBV3-2
cdr3_aa: CASSPGDGGNSEAFF

d_call: .
j_call: TRBJ2-1
v_call: TRBV28
cdr3_aa: CASSFGGPQYNEQFF

d_call: TRBD1
j_call: TRBJ2-1
v_call: TRBV18
cdr3_aa: CASSPLIGTGVRNEQFF

d_call: TRBD2
j_call: TRBJ2-1
v_call: TRBV10-3
cdr3_aa: CAIRGSGSSYNEQFF

d_call: TRBD1
j_call: TRBJ1-2
v_call: TRBV9
cdr3_aa: CASSDDRVGYTF

d_call: TRBD2
j_call: TRBJ2-7
v_call: TRBV5-1
cdr3_aa: CASSPGGESLYF

d_call: TRBD2
j_call: TRBJ2-1
v_call: TRBV4-3
cdr3_aa: CASSQGGYGTTHNEQFF

d_call: TRBD1
j_call: TRBJ1-5
v_call: TRBV28
cdr3_aa: CASSFPGGQASQPQHF

d_call: .
j_call: TRBJ1-1
v_call: TRBV27
cdr3_aa: CASSPLPPRENTEAFF

d_call: .
j_call: TRBJ2-2
v_call: TRBV7-9
cdr3_aa: CASSFLSSGPNTGELFF

d_call: .
j_call: TRBJ2-5
v_call: TRBV30
cdr3_aa: CAWSVRGAKTQYF

d_call: TRBD2
j_call: TRBJ2-6
v_call: TRBV14
cdr3_aa: CASSRREGSGANVLTF

d_call: .
j_call: TRBJ1-2
v_call: TRBV14
cdr3_aa: CASSHWTEGPGYTF

d_call: .
j_call: TRBJ1-5
v_call: TRBV7-2
cdr3_aa: CASSPHPWSGAYSNQPQHF